Shown below are 29 T cell receptor beta chains from a single sample sequenced in a study of T cell clusters in autoimmune cytopenias. TRB was amplified from 250 ng of peripheral blood genomic DNA per sample. TRB rearrangements were amplified by touch-down multiplex PCR with mixed TRB-A/B primers. After re-calling the multiplex PCR reads, TCRdb lists one entry per CDR3 protein, DNA absent. This repertoire includes about 5,600 distinct CDR3 sequences. This same sample was also part of a study on T cell repertoires in aging, cancer and after chemotherapy.

The source material was peripheral blood. The receptors shown here come from a human donor in good health.

This clonotype registers medium-sized by frequency. This chain links TRBV24-1 with TRBJ2-5; TCRdb picks TRBD1, but there is no DNA to check that call. Germline CDR1 and CDR2: KGHDR and SFDVKD. This CDR3 spans 17 amino acids. CDR3 sequence: CATSDLRDKGVQETQYF.

V is TRBV29-1 and J is TRBJ2-2; no DNA is available, so the TRBD1 call from TCRdb remains unchecked. This CDR3 spans 16 amino acids. Per the germline V gene, CDR1 is SQVTM and CDR2 is ANQGSEA. The CDR3 reads CSASGSPGQGAGELFF.

The chain has TRBV6-1 and TRBJ1-1; without DNA, the TCRdb call of TRBD1 cannot be checked. This CDR3 spans 15 amino acids. In germline, CDR1 is MNHNS, CDR2 SASEGT. CDR3 protein: CASSASSGGSTEAFF.

This clonotype is medium-sized (0.01 to 0.1%) by frequency. The chain combines TRBV6-5 with TRBJ1-6; no DNA is available, so the TRBD1 call from TCRdb remains unchecked. Germline CDR1 is MNHEY and CDR2 is SVGAGI. CDR3 length equals 16 residues. CDR3 sequence reads: CASSSFSGTGVSPLHF.

The chain has TRBV6-2 or TRBV6-3 and TRBJ2-4; TCRdb indicates TRBD1, and absent DNA this call remains unverified. Germline values: CDR1 MNHEY, CDR2 SVGEGT. The CDR3 is 18 amino acids. This chain's CDR3 is CASSSEGGLPLAKNIQYF.

The chain joins TRBV5-1 to TRBJ2-1; TCRdb designates TRBD1, a call that cannot be tested without DNA. The CDR3 loop spans 16 amino acids. Germline V gene data show CDR1 as SGHRS and CDR2 as YFSETQ. The CDR3 region is CASSLAGTPSYNEQFF. Full variable domain (missing parts from reference TRBV5-1 and TRBJ2-1): KAGVTQTPRYLIKTRGQQVTLSCSPISGHRSVSWYQQTPGQGLQFLFEYFSETQRNKGNFPGRFSGRQFSNSRSEMNVSTLELGDSALYLCASSLAGTPSYNEQFFGPGTRLTVL.

The chain joins TRBV6-2 or TRBV6-3 to TRBJ1-1; without DNA, the TCRdb call of TRBD1 cannot be checked. Per the germline V gene, CDR1 is MNHEY and CDR2 is SVGEGT. The CDR3 covers 15 residues. The CDR3: CASSYVPGGRTEAFF.

This clonotype is classed as large by frequency. The chain links TRBV12-3 or TRBV12-4 to TRBJ2-6; the D call of TRBD1 rests on TCRdb alone, since no DNA is present to check it. This CDR3 comprises 17 residues. CDR3 residues: CASSFRGAGAGANVLTF.

The chain combines TRBV5-4 with TRBJ2-1; TCRdb designates TRBD2, a call that cannot be tested without DNA. The CDR3 has 20 residues. Germline lookup yields CDR1 SGHNT and CDR2 YYREEE (reference sequence). CDR3 protein: CASSSPKGTQSGYTYNEQFF.

The chain uses TRBV12-3 or TRBV12-4 and TRBJ1-2. This CDR3 has 13 amino acids. CDR3 residues: CASSPVGNYGYTF.

According to its frequency, this clonotype is medium-sized. V gene TRBV5-4 combines with J gene TRBJ1-2. The CDR3 consists of 13 residues. Germline V CDR1 and CDR2: SGHNT, YYREEE (reference sequence). The CDR3 is CASSLSSTYGYTF.

This clonotype is classed as medium-sized by frequency. The rearrangement joins TRBV6-6 to TRBJ2-5; the TRBD2 assignment by TCRdb is unverifiable without DNA. CDR1 and CDR2 (germline): MNHNY, SVGAGI (reference sequence). The CDR3 spans 16 residues. The CDR3 reads CASSSPTSGGAQTQYF.

The rearrangement uses TRBV19 and TRBJ2-4; TCRdb selects TRBD1, and the lack of DNA leaves this call unchecked. This CDR3 is 15 amino acids long. The germline V gene encodes CDR1 LNHDA and CDR2 SQIVND (reference sequence). The CDR3 spells CASGGWGQAKNIQYF.

This clonotype shows up as large (0.1 to 1%) by frequency. V gene TRBV29-1 combines with J gene TRBJ2-1. The CDR3 is 11 residues long. The germline V gene encodes CDR1 SQVTM and CDR2 ANQGSEA. CDR3: CSVGDYNEQFF.

Measured by frequency, this clonotype is medium-sized. The chain employs TRBV5-5 and TRBJ2-7. Germline values: CDR1 SGHKS, CDR2 YYEKEE (reference sequence). The CDR3 totals 12 residues. This CDR3 reads CASSLAVGEQYF. Based on the CDR3 plus reference TRBV5-5 and TRBJ2-7, the full variable domain is DAGVTQSPTHLIKTRGQQVTLRCSPISGHKSVSWYQQVLGQGPQFIFQYYEKEERGRGNFPDRFSARQFPNYSSELNVNALLLGDSALYLCASSLAVGEQYFGPGTRLTVT.

This clonotype is deemed medium-sized (0.01 to 0.1%) by its frequency. The V call is TRBV19, the J call TRBJ2-7; absent DNA, TCRdb's TRBD1 call cannot be checked. The CDR3 length is 15 residues. The germline CDR1 and CDR2 sequences are LNHDA and SQIVND (reference sequence). CDR3 residues: CASSIIRGQINEQYF.

This clonotype is classed as medium-sized by frequency. The V and J genes are TRBV6-6 and TRBJ2-5; lacking DNA, the TRBD2 call made by TCRdb goes unchecked. From germline, CDR1 is MNHNY and CDR2 SVGAGI (reference sequence). This CDR3 is 18 amino acids long. CDR3 residues: CASSYSRRIAGGGETQYF.

The rearrangement uses TRBV19 and TRBJ1-1; TCRdb designates TRBD1, a call that cannot be tested without DNA. This CDR3 comprises 13 residues. Germline loops: CDR1 LNHDA, CDR2 SQIVND (reference sequence). The CDR3 protein is CASAQGAYTEAFF.

This clonotype shows up as medium-sized by frequency. The gene calls are TRBV19 and TRBJ2-7; TCRdb designates TRBD2, a call that cannot be tested without DNA. Germline-derived CDR1 and CDR2 are LNHDA and SQIVND (reference sequence). The CDR3 loop spans 16 amino acids. CDR3 loop: CASSPPRLAGGYEQYF.

This clonotype registers medium-sized (0.01 to 0.1%) by frequency. The rearrangement uses TRBV5-6 and TRBJ1-2; TCRdb selects TRBD1, and the lack of DNA leaves this call unchecked. CDR3 length: 14 residues. Germline CDR1 reads SGHDT; CDR2 reads YYEEEE. The chain's CDR3 is CASSWDRGNYGYTF.

By frequency, this clonotype registers medium-sized (0.01 to 0.1%). J is TRBJ2-5 and V is TRBV6-2 or TRBV6-3; there is no DNA to check the TCRdb D call of TRBD2. Per germline, CDR1 MNHEY and CDR2 SVGEGT. The CDR3 spans 15 residues. The CDR3 loop reads CASSWELAGQETQYF.

The V gene is TRBV7-4, the J gene TRBJ2-2. The CDR3 is 15 amino acids. CDR1 and CDR2 from the germline V gene are SGHVT and SQSDAQ. The CDR3 spells CASSDGLGNTGELFF.

This rearrangement joins TRBV6-5 to TRBJ1-5; the D call from TCRdb, TRBD1, cannot be confirmed without DNA. This CDR3 comprises 17 residues. The germline CDR1 and CDR2 sequences are MNHEY and SVGAGI. The CDR3 spells CASSLGGPGGRNQPQHF.

The chain combines TRBV10-3 with TRBJ2-1; the TCRdb call, TRBD1, lacks DNA for checking. Per the germline V gene, CDR1 is ENHRY and CDR2 is SYGVKD. The CDR3 is 15 residues long. The CDR3 sequence: CAISDPGSSYNEQFF.

The V call is TRBV12-3 or TRBV12-4, the J call TRBJ1-6; the TCRdb D gene call, TRBD1, has no DNA to confirm it. The CDR3 extends over 14 amino acids. The CDR3 sequence is CASSPSRGFSPLHF.

The V and J genes are TRBV20-1 and TRBJ1-4; TCRdb proposes TRBD1, but this gene call is untestable without DNA. CDR3 length equals 15 residues. CDR1 DFQATT and CDR2 SNEGSKA come from the germline V gene (reference sequence). This CDR3 reads CSARDPGHTNEKLFF.

By frequency, this clonotype is medium-sized. J is TRBJ2-7 and V is TRBV19; the TCRdb D gene call, TRBD2, has no DNA to confirm it. The CDR3 has 15 amino acids. Germline CDR1 is LNHDA and CDR2 is SQIVND (reference sequence). This CDR3 is CASSIGASGMGEQYF.

The chain couples TRBV24-1 to TRBJ1-2; TCRdb designates TRBD1, a call that cannot be tested without DNA. CDR1 is KGHDR and CDR2 is SFDVKD in the germline V gene. The CDR3 is 15 residues long. Here the CDR3 reads CATSTTGGGSYGYTF.

Measured by frequency, this clonotype is medium-sized. CDR3 sequence: CATSRVTEKLFF. The chain joins TRBV15 to TRBJ1-4. Germline V lookup: CDR1 LNHNV, CDR2 YYDKDF (reference sequence). This CDR3 is 12 amino acids long.